This entry features one T cell receptor beta chain sequence. Its antigen is not identified. The source of the sample is a study of response to subunit inactivated influenza vaccine. General study findings and limits: The authors suggested that every seasonal influenza vaccination recruits few new T cells.

V was trimmed by 3 bases and J by 1 base, leaving 10 bases between them. Germline V CDR1 and CDR2: MNHEY, SMNVEV (reference sequence). The CDR3 has 14 amino acids. In TCRdb, the RT-PCR reads were re-called with MiXCR into one record per CDR3 protein. This table holds around 480,000 distinct CDR3 sequences, about 10% found once. The source of this sequence is a man over 45 who received an inactivated influenza vaccine. The sequencing here drew on PBMCs from blood, taken around seven weeks after vaccination. This chain connects TRBV27 to TRBJ2-7; D gene unclear. CDR3 nucleotides: TGTGCCAGCAGTTTGAGATCCGATTCCTACGAGCAGTACTTC. Amino acid sequence: CASSLRSDSYEQYF.